This T cell receptor (beta chain) stems from a study of blood T cell repertoires in COVID-19. Looking at the study overall: Acute and convalescent COVID-19 samples came from the United States, Italy and Spain.

Original methodology: The assay estimated nucleated cells by amplifying reference gene primers. Clones were sequenced by immunoSEQ multiplex PCR, and TCRdb holds only the in-frame ones, with some missing. The DNA was the basis for D and trimming; V, J and clone size are from that table. The sample lists 120,000 to 150,000 clones; about 88% were seen once. The CDR3 consists of 15 residues. Germline lookup yields CDR1 SQVTM and CDR2 ANQGSEA. The V segment lost 7 bases and the J segment 3 bases; nucleotides outside the gene matches: 10. This TCR came from a human donor in a cohort sampled during active COVID-19. Sequenced input: peripheral blood. This chain uses TRBV29-1 with TRBJ2-1; 9 nucleotides match TRBD1. CDR3 sequence: CSGRPTGGNYNEQFF. The CDR3, as DNA: TGCAGCGGCCGCCCGACAGGGGGTAACTACAATGAGCAGTTCTTC.